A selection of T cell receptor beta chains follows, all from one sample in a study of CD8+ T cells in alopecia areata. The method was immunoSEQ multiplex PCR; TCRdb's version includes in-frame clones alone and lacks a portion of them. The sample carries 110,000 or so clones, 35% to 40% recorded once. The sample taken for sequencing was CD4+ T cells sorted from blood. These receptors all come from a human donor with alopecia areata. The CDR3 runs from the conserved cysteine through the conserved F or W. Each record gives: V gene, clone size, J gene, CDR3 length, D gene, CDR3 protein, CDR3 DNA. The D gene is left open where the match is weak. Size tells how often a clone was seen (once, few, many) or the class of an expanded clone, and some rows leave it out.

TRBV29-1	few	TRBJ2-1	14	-	CSVAPLSSYNEQFF	TGCAGCGTTGCACCGTTGAGCTCCTACAATGAGCAGTTCTTC
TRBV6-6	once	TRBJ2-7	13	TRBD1	CASRTGTGHEQYF	TGTGCCAGCAGAACCGGGACAGGGCACGAGCAGTACTTC
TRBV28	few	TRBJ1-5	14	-	CASSPAEGWQPQHF	TGTGCCAGCAGCCCCGCGGAGGGATGGCAGCCCCAGCATTTT
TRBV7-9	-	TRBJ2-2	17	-	CASSSGDRVEDTGELFF	TGTGCCAGCAGCTCGGGAGACAGGGTGGAAGACACCGGGGAGCTGTTTTTT
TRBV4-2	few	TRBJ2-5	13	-	CASSLPGGETQYF	TGTGCCAGCAGCCTTCCGGGTGGAGAGACCCAGTACTTC
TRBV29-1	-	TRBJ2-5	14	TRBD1	CSVRDRATQETQYF	TGCAGCGTTCGGGACAGGGCGACCCAAGAGACCCAGTACTTC
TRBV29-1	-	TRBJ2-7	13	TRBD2	CSVGGSGMNEQYF	TGCAGCGTGGGCGGTAGCGGGATGAACGAGCAGTACTTC
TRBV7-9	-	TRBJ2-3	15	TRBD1	CASSAGTGITDTQYF	TGTGCCAGCAGCGCCGGGACAGGGATTACAGATACGCAGTATTTT
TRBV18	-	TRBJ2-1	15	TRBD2	CASSPPGLAENEQFF	TGTGCCAGCTCACCACCGGGACTAGCAGAAAATGAGCAGTTCTTC
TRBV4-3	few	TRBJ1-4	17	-	CASSQATPQAAGEKLFF	TGCGCCAGCAGCCAAGCGACACCGCAAGCGGCAGGTGAAAAACTGTTTTTT
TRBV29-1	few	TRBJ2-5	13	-	CSVERQTQETQYF	TGCAGCGTTGAGCGTCAGACCCAAGAGACCCAGTACTTC
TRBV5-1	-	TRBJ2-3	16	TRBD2	CASSLSPAGVADTQYF	TGCGCCAGCAGCTTGTCCCCAGCGGGAGTGGCAGATACGCAGTATTTT
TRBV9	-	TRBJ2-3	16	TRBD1	CASSRQPGQGEDTQYF	TGTGCCAGCAGCCGCCAGCCGGGACAGGGTGAAGATACGCAGTATTTT
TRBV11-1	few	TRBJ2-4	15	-	CASSTRVGAKNIQYF	TGTGCCAGCAGCACGCGTGTCGGGGCCAAAAACATTCAGTACTTC
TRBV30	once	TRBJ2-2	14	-	CAWSVIYNTGELFF	TGTGCCTGGAGTGTTATCTACAACACCGGGGAGCTGTTTTTT
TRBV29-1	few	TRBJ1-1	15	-	CSVENPSRRGTEAFF	TGCAGCGTTGAAAATCCCTCCAGAAGAGGGACTGAAGCTTTCTTT
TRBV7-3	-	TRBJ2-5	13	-	CASSSAYQETQYF	TGTGCCAGCAGCTCAGCGTACCAAGAGACCCAGTACTTC
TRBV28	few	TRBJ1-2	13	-	CASSLPLGSGYTF	TGTGCCAGCAGTTTACCCCTAGGGAGCGGCTACACCTTC
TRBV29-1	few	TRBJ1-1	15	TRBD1	CSVPKQGAINTEAFF	TGCAGCGTCCCGAAACAGGGGGCGATTAACACTGAAGCTTTCTTT
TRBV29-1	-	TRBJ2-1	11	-	CSVEWVEVRFF	TGCAGCGTTGAATGGGTAGAGGTCAGGTTCTTC
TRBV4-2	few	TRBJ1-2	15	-	CASSQEGSHLEGYTF	TGTGCCAGCAGCCAAGAAGGTTCACACCTAGAAGGCTACACCTTC
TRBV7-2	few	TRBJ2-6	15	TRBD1	CAAGTGSSGANVLTF	TGTGCCGCAGGGACAGGGTCTTCTGGGGCCAACGTCCTGACTTTC
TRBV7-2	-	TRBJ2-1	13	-	CASTPSRDNEQFF	TGTGCCAGCACCCCGTCACGGGACAATGAGCAGTTCTTC
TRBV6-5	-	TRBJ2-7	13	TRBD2	CASSYQAGVGQYF	TGTGCCAGCAGTTATCAAGCGGGAGTCGGGCAGTACTTC
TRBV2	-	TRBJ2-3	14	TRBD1	CASAGTAPTDTQYF	TGTGCCAGCGCCGGGACAGCTCCAACAGATACGCAGTATTTT
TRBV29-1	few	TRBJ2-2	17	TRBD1	CSGEGQGANTGTGELFF	TGCAGCGGGGAAGGACAGGGGGCAAATACGGGAACCGGGGAGCTGTTTTTT
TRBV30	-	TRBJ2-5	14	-	CALGRLGPRETQYF	TGTGCCTTGGGACGACTAGGACCAAGGGAGACCCAGTACTTC
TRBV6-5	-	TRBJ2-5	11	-	CASSQGLYRYF	TGTGCCAGCAGTCAGGGGCTTTATCGGTACTTC
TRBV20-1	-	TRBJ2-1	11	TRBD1	CSGDRGRKQFF	TGCAGTGGGGACAGGGGTAGAAAGCAGTTCTTC
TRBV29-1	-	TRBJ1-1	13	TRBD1	CSARQGADTEAFF	TGCAGCGCTAGACAGGGGGCTGACACTGAAGCTTTCTTT
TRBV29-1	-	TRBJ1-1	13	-	CSVNGVMNTEAFF	TGCAGCGTTAACGGCGTGATGAACACTGAAGCTTTCTTT
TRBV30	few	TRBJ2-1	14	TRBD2	CAWSVYSGRAEQFF	TGTGCCTGGAGTGTCTATAGCGGGAGGGCCGAGCAGTTCTTC
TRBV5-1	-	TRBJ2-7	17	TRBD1	CASTSPGQGASSYEQYF	TGCGCCAGCACCTCCCCGGGACAGGGGGCGTCCTCCTACGAGCAGTACTTC
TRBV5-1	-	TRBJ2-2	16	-	CASSLLARVGTGELFF	TGCGCCAGCAGCTTGTTGGCCCGAGTCGGTACCGGGGAGCTGTTTTTT
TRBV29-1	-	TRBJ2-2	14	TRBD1	CSVDRDRGTGELFF	TGCAGCGTTGATAGGGACAGGGGGACCGGGGAGCTGTTTTTT
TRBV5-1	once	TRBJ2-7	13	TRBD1	CASSRDRVDEQYF	TGCGCCAGCAGCCGGGACAGGGTGGACGAGCAGTACTTC
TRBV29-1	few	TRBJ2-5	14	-	CSVDPGRARETQYF	TGCAGCGTTGATCCAGGAAGAGCTCGAGAGACCCAGTACTTC
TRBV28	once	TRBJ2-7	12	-	CASTGSGYEQYF	TGTGCCAGTACAGGGTCCGGTTACGAGCAGTACTTC
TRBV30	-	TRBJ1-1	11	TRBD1	CAWSTGGEAFF	TGTGCCTGGAGTACAGGGGGTGAAGCTTTCTTT
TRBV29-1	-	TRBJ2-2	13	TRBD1	CSGDSWGTGELFF	TGCAGCGGGGACAGCTGGGGTACCGGGGAGCTGTTTTTT
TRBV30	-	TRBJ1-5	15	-	CAWSVGSSPRQPQHF	TGTGCCTGGAGTGTAGGAAGTAGCCCACGGCAGCCCCAGCATTTT
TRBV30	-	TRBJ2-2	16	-	CAWNRAENAVTGELFF	TGTGCCTGGAATCGGGCGGAGAACGCGGTGACCGGGGAGCTGTTTTTT
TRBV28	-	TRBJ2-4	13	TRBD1	CASYRQGADIQYF	TGTGCCAGCTACCGACAGGGGGCGGACATTCAGTACTTC
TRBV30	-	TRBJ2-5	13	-	CAWRGGPQETQYF	TGTGCCTGGAGAGGAGGACCCCAAGAGACCCAGTACTTC
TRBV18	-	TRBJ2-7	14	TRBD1	CASSPGQGTYEQYF	TGTGCCAGCTCACCCGGACAGGGGACCTACGAGCAGTACTTC
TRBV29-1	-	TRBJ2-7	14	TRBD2	CSVLGKGGEGEQYF	TGCAGCGTTCTTGGGAAGGGCGGGGAGGGAGAGCAGTACTTC
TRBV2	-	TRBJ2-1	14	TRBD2	CASRRENVYNEQFF	TGTGCCAGCAGGCGGGAGAACGTTTACAATGAGCAGTTCTTC
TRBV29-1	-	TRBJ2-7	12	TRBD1	CSAEGQGYEQYF	TGCAGCGCCGAGGGACAGGGCTACGAGCAGTACTTC
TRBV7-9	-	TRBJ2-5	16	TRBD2	CASSSSIAGPMETQYF	TGTGCCAGCAGCTCGTCAATAGCGGGGCCAATGGAGACCCAGTACTTC
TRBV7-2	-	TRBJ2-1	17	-	CASSLAYSRVVGNEQFF	TGTGCCAGCAGCTTAGCGTACTCTCGGGTCGTGGGCAATGAGCAGTTCTTC